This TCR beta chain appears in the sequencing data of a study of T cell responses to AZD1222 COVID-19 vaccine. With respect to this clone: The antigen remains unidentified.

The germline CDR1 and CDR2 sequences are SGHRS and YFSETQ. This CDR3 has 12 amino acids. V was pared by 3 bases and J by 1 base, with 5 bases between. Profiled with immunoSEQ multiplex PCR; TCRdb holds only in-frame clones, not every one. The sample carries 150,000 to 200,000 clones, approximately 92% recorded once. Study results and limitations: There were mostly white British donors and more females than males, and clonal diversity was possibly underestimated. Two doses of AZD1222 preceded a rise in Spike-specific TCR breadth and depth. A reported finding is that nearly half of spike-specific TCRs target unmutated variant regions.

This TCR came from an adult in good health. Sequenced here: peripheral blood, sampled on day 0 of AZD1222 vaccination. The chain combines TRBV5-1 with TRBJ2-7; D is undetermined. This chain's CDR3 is CASSSQSYEQYF. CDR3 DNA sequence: TGCGCCAGCAGCTCACAGTCCTACGAGCAGTACTTC.